This T cell receptor (beta chain) originates from a study of cytomegalovirus exposure and HLA in healthy donors. Study conclusions and caveats: Rare TCR sequences predominated, though certain public TCRs were found in many donors.

The donors were part of the validation cohort, which consisted of more than 90 subjects and was separate from the first cohort of 666 subjects. Comments on this clone: Its antigen is not identified.

Germline CDR1 reads MDHEN; CDR2 reads SYDVKM. There are 14 residues in the CDR3. V was clipped by 8 bases and J by 2 bases, with 14 bases between them. The assay was immunoSEQ multiplex PCR, and TCRdb's table has in-frame clones only and misses some. The table shows some 150,000 clones, with roughly 89% occurring only once. The rearrangement links TRBV28 to TRBJ2-3; the D gene is possibly TRBD1 (5 bases). The sequenced sample consisted of PBMCs. This sequence was found in a woman aged 18-30 years in good health and CMV-seropositive. The CDR3 reads CASGSDMTTDTQYF. The CDR3 DNA reads TGTGCCAGCGGGTCGGACATGACCACAGATACGCAGTATTTT.